Listed here is a single T cell receptor beta chain. What it binds is not known. It was genomic DNA that served as the template for profiling TCR beta VDJ and CDR3. TCRdb reprocessed the reads via MiXCR and lists one record per CDR3 protein. The repertoire has under 200,000 distinct CDR3 sequences, 40% to 50% of them found once; the top ten carry about 9.7%. This sample is drawn from a study of CD8+CD57+ T cells in acquired aplastic anemia. Those patients picked for sequencing had displayed CD8+CD57+ cell expansion on flow cytometry. Between the trimmed V and J ends, which lost 6 bases and 3 bases, there was a span of 24 bases. CDR1 and CDR2 from the germline V gene are DFQATT and SNEGSKA (reference sequence). The CDR3 has 16 residues. General study points: Patients and controls shared nearly 30 CD8+ CDR3 sequences, highly expressed in patients.

This chain uses TRBV20-1 with TRBJ2-7, with D possibly called TRBD1 or TRBD2 (5 bases each). Material for sequencing was sorted CD4+, CD8+, or CD8+CD57+ T cells (not recorded which) from PBMCs. The sequence was obtained from a human donor with aplastic anemia. The CDR3: CSAPSSSPGRVYEQYF. For the CDR3, the DNA is TGCAGTGCCCCCTCCTCAAGCCCGGGACGCGTCTACGAGCAGTACTTC.